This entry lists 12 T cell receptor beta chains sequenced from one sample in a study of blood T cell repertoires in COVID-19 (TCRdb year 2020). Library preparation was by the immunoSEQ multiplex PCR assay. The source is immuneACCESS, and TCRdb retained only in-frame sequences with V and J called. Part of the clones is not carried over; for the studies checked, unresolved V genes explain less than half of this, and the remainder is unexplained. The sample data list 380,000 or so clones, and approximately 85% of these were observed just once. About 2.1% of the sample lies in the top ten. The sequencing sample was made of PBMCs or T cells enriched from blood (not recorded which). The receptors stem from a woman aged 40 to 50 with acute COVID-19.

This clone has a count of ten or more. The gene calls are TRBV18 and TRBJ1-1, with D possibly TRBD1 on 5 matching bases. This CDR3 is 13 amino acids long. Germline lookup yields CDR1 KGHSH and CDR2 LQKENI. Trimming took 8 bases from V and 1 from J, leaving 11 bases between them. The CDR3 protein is CASRPRENTEAFF. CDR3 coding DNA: TGTGCCAGCCGTCCCAGGGAGAACACTGAAGCTTTCTTT. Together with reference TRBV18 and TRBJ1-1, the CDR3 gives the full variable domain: NAGVMQNPRHLVRRRGQEARLRCSPMKGHSHVYWYRQLPEEGLKFMVYLQKENIIDESGMPKERFSAEFPKEGPSILRIQQVVRGDSAAYFCASRPRENTEAFFGQGTRLTVV.

The CDR3 sequence is CASSILGGYYTF. CDR3 DNA: TGTGCCAGTAGTATACTAGGAGGCTACTACACCTTC. The chain carries TRBV19 and TRBJ1-2, with D hard to call. The ends were cut back, 2 bases at V and 10 bases at J, with 11 bases in the middle. The CDR3 loop spans 12 amino acids. Germline values: CDR1 LNHDA, CDR2 SQIVND (reference sequence).

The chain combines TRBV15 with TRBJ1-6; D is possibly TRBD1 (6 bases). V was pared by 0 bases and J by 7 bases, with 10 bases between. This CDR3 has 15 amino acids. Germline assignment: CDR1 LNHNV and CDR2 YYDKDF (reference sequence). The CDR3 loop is CATSRDLQGNSPLHF. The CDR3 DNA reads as TGTGCCACCAGCAGAGATCTGCAGGGGAATTCACCCCTCCACTTT.

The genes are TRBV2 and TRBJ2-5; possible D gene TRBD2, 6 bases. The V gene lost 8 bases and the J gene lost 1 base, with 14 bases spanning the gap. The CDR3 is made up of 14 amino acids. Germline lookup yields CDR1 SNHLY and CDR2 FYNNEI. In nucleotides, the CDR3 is TGTGCCAGCCGCAGAGTCGGGGGCCAAGAGACCCAGTACTTC. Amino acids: CASRRVGGQETQYF.

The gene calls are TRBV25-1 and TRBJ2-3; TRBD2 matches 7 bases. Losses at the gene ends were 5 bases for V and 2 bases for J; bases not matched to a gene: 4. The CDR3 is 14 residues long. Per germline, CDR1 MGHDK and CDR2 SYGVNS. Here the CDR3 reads CASSLRELTDTQYF. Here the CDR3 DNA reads TGTGCCAGCAGTTTGCGGGAGCTCACAGATACGCAGTATTTT.

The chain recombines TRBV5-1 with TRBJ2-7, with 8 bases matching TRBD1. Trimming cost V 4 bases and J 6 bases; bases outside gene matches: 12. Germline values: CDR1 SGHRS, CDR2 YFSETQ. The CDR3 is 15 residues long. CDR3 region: CASSVSGGGPFEQYF. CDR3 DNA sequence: TGCGCCAGCAGCGTCTCAGGGGGCGGCCCCTTCGAGCAGTACTTC. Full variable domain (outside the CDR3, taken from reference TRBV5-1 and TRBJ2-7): KAGVTQTPRYLIKTRGQQVTLSCSPISGHRSVSWYQQTPGQGLQFLFEYFSETQRNKGNFPGRFSGRQFSNSRSEMNVSTLELGDSALYLCASSVSGGGPFEQYFGPGTRLTVT.

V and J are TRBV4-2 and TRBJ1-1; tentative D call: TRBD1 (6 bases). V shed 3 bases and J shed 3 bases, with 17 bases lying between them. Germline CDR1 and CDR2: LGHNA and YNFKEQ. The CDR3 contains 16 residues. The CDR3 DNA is TGTGCCAGCAGCCAGAGCCCGGGACAACCGTACACTGAAGCTTTCTTT. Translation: CASSQSPGQPYTEAFF.

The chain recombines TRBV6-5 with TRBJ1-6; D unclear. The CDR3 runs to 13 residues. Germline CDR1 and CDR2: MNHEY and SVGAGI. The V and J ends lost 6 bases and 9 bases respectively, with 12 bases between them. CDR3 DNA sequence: TGTGCCAGCAGAAACGACTGGCTTTCACCCCTCCACTTT. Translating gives CASRNDWLSPLHF.

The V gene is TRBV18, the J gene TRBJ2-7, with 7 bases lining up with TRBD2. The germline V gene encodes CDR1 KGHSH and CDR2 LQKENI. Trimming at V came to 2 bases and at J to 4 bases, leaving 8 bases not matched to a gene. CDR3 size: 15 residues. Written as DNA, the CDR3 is TGTGCCAGCTCACCATCCGGGGGGAAAGGTTACGAGCAGTACTTC. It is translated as CASSPSGGKGYEQYF.

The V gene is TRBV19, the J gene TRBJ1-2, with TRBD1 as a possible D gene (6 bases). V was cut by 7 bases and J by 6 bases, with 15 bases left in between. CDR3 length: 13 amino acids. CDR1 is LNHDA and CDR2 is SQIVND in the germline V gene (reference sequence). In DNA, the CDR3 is TGTGCCAGTAAAACTCAGGGGTGGGATGGCTACACCTTC. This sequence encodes CASKTQGWDGYTF.

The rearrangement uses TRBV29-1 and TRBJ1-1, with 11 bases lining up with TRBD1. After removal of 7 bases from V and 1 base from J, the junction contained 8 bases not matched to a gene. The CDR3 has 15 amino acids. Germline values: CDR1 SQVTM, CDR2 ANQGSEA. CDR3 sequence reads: CSGGQGARENTEAFF. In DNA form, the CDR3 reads TGCAGCGGAGGACAGGGGGCAAGAGAGAACACTGAAGCTTTCTTT.

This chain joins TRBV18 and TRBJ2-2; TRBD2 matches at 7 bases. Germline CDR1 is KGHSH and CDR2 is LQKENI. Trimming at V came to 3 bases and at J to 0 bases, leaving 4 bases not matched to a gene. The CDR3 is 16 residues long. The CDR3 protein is CASSPGGGSNTGELFF. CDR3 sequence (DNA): TGTGCCAGCTCACCTGGCGGGGGATCGAACACCGGGGAGCTGTTTTTT. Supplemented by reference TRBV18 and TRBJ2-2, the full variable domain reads NAGVMQNPRHLVRRRGQEARLRCSPMKGHSHVYWYRQLPEEGLKFMVYLQKENIIDESGMPKERFSAEFPKEGPSILRIQQVVRGDSAAYFCASSPGGGSNTGELFFGEGSRLTVL.